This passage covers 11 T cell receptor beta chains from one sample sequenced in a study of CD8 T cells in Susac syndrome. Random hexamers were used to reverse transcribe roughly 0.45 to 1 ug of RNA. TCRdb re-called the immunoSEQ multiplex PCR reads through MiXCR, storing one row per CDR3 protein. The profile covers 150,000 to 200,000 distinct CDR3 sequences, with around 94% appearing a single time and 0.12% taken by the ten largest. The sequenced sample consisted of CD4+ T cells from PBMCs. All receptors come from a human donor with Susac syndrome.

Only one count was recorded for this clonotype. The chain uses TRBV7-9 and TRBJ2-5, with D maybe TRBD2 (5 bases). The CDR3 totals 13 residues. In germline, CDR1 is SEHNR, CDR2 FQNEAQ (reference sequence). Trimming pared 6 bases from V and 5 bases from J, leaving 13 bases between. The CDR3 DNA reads TGTGCCAGCAGTTCGTCTCCGGGGGAGACCCAGTACTTC. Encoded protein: CASSSSPGETQYF.

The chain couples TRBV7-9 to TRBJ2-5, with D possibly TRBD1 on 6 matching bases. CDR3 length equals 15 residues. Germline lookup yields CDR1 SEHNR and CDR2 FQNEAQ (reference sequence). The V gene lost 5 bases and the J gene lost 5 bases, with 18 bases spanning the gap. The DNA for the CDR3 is TGTGCCAGCAGCCCGAACAGGGTTGGGAAGGAGACCCAGTACTTC. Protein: CASSPNRVGKETQYF.

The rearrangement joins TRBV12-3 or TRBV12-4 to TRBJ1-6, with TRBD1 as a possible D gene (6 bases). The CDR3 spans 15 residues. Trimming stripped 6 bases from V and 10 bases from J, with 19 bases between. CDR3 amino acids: CASSSGTSGNSPLHF. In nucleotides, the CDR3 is TGTGCCAGCAGCTCCGGGACAAGCGGTAACTCACCCCTCCACTTT.

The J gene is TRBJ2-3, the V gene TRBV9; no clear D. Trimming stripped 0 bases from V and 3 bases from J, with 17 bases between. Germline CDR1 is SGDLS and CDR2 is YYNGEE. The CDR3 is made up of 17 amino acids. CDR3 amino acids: CASSVATGSHRTDTQYF. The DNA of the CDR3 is TGTGCCAGCAGCGTAGCTACGGGCTCTCACCGGACAGATACGCAGTATTTT.

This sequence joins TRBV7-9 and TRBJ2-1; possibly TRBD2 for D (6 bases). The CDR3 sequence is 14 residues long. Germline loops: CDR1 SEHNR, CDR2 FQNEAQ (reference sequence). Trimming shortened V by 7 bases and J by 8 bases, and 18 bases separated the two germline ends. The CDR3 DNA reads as TGTGCCAGCAAATCCAACGGGGGATCGGATGAGCAGTTCTTC. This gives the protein CASKSNGGSDEQFF. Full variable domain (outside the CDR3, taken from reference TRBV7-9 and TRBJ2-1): DTGVSQNPRHKITKRGQNVTFRCDPISEHNRLYWYRQTLGQGPEFLTYFQNEAQLEKSRLLSDRFSAERPKGSFSTLEIQRTEQGDSAMYLCASKSNGGSDEQFFGPGTRLTVL.

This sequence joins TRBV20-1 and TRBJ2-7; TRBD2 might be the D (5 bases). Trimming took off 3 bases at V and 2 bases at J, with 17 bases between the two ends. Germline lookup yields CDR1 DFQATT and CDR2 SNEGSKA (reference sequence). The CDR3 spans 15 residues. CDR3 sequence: CSASGLSRRTYEQYF. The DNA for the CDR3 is TGCAGTGCTAGTGGACTCAGCAGGAGGACCTACGAGCAGTACTTC.

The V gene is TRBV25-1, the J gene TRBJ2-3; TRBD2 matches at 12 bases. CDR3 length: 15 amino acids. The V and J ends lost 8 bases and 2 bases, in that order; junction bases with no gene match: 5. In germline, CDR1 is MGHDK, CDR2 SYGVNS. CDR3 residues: CASLTSGGPTDTQYF. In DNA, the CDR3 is TGTGCCAGCCTGACTAGCGGGGGACCCACAGATACGCAGTATTTT.

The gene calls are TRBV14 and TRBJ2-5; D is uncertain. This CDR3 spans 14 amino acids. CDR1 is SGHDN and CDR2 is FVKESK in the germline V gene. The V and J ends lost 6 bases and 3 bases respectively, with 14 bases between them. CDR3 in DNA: TGTGCCAGCAGGGAAAAACCGGGTAAAGAGACCCAGTACTTC. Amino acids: CASREKPGKETQYF.

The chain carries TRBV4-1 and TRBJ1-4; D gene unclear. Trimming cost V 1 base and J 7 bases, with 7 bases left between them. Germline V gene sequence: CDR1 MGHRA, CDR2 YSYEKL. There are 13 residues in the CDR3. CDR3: CASSQAAGEKLFF. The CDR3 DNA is TGCGCCAGCAGCCAAGCGGCGGGTGAAAAACTGTTTTTT.

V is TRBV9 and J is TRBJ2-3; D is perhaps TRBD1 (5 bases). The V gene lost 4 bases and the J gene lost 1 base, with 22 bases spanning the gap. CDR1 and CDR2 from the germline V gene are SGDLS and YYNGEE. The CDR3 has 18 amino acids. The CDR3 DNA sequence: TGTGCCAGCAGCCCCAATTCCGTGGGGCACCGCCGCACAGATACGCAGTATTTT. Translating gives CASSPNSVGHRRTDTQYF.

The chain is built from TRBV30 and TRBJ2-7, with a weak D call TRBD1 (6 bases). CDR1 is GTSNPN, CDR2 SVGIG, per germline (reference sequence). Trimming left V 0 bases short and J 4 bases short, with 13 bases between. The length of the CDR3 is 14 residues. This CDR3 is CAWSVNTGRYEQYF. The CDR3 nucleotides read TGTGCCTGGAGTGTTAACACAGGGCGTTACGAGCAGTACTTC.